Here is one T cell receptor beta chain with its context. This record belongs to a study of shared clonotypes between healthy human individuals. Germline V gene data show CDR1 as MNHEY and CDR2 as SMNVEV (reference sequence). The CDR3 is 13 residues long. Between the trimmed V and J ends, which lost 6 bases and 5 bases, there was a span of 13 bases. This table comes from immunoSEQ multiplex PCR, and its TCRdb copy is limited to in-frame clones, with some not included. The table records 2 million or so clones, about 95% of them present only once. The sequence came from a man aged 18 to 29 in good health. The chain carries TRBV27 and TRBJ2-5; perhaps TRBD2 as D (7 bases). The source material was naive CD4+ T cells sorted from blood. Subset of the sample: CD45RA+ positively selected. This CDR3 reads CASRLQGGETQYF. The DNA of the CDR3 is TGTGCCAGCAGGCTACAGGGAGGGGAGACCCAGTACTTC.